This passage covers 26 T cell receptor beta chains from one sample sequenced in a study of CD8+ T cells in alopecia areata. The authors extracted RNA and reverse transcribed it into cDNA as the sequencing template. Profiling relied on immunoSEQ multiplex PCR, and the TCRdb table lists in-frame clones only, not all of them. In the table there are 110,000 or so clones, roughly 60% of which are singletons. Sequencing input: CD8+ T cells sorted from blood. The receptors here all came from a human donor in good health.

The CDR3 loop is CATSRDRATANTGELFF. Here the CDR3 DNA reads TGTGCCACCAGCAGAGATCGAGCTACAGCGAACACCGGGGAGCTGTTTTTT. The rearrangement links TRBV15 to TRBJ2-2, with no clear D. This CDR3 has 17 residues. V gave up 0 bases and J gave up 0 bases, with 11 bases separating them. Germline V gene data show CDR1 as LNHNV and CDR2 as YYDKDF (reference sequence).

This clone was counted only a few times. V gene TRBV5-1 combines with J gene TRBJ1-5; 9 nucleotides match TRBD1. The J segment lost 7 bases and the V segment lost 4 bases, leaving 6 bases of the junction unmatched. The CDR3 runs to 14 residues. Germline CDR1 reads SGHRS; CDR2 reads YFSETQ. This chain's CDR3 is CASSPGQGMQPQHF. CDR3 DNA: TGCGCCAGCAGCCCCGGACAGGGGATGCAGCCCCAGCATTTT.

The CDR3 DNA sequence: TGTGCCAGCAGTGACTCGGGACAGTTTTATAATTCACCCCTCCACTTT. Translated: CASSDSGQFYNSPLHF. The rearrangement links TRBV2 to TRBJ1-6, with 7 bases matching TRBD1. V shed 3 bases and J 4 bases; nucleotides not matched to a gene: 6. The V gene's germline CDR1 is SNHLY and CDR2 FYNNEI. The CDR3 totals 16 residues.

This chain connects TRBV27 to TRBJ1-2; a weak D match, TRBD1 (5 bases). The germline CDR1 and CDR2 sequences are MNHEY and SMNVEV (reference sequence). This CDR3 has 13 amino acids. V lost 6 bases to trimming and J lost 6 bases, with 14 bases between them. This CDR3 is CASSQGWADGYTF. The CDR3 DNA reads TGTGCCAGCAGCCAGGGATGGGCGGATGGCTACACCTTC.

This chain joins TRBV29-1 and TRBJ2-7; a weak D match, TRBD1 (6 bases). CDR3 length: 13 residues. The germline V gene encodes CDR1 SQVTM and CDR2 ANQGSEA. Trimming stripped 6 bases from V and 9 bases from J, with 21 bases between. The DNA of the CDR3 is TGCAGCGTGAACGTCCGGGACACTCTTGGGCAGTACTTC. This gives the protein CSVNVRDTLGQYF.

V is TRBV13 and J is TRBJ2-7; TRBD2 agrees at 9 bases. This CDR3 is built from 17 residues. V lost 5 bases to trimming and J lost 0 bases; unmatched junction nucleotides: 11. Per germline, CDR1 PRHDT and CDR2 FYEKMQ (reference sequence). This chain's CDR3 is CASSPRTSEKGSYEQYF. CDR3 sequence (DNA): TGTGCCAGCAGCCCCCGGACTAGCGAAAAGGGCTCCTACGAGCAGTACTTC.

This clone appeared a few times. The chain employs TRBV27 and TRBJ2-1; D ambiguous. This CDR3 is 12 amino acids long. The V end lost 2 bases, the J end lost 5 bases, and 4 bases lay between the germline ends. Per germline, CDR1 MNHEY and CDR2 SMNVEV (reference sequence). CDR3 DNA: TGTGCCAGCAGTTTACCTAACAATGAGCAGTTCTTC. Translated: CASSLPNNEQFF.

This clone was seen more than once but under ten times. This chain connects TRBV9 to TRBJ2-5; 9 bases map to TRBD1. The assigned J gene may be wrong: the sequence end matches TRBJ2-7 better. The CDR3 has 15 residues. The germline gives CDR1 SGDLS, CDR2 YYNGEE. CDR3 sequence: CASSARTGASYEQYF. The CDR3 DNA sequence: TGTGCCAGCAGCGCCCGGACAGGGGCCTCCTACGAGCAGTACTTC.

This clone showed up many times. CDR3 loop: CASSFGQSNQPQHF. The CDR3 bases are TGTGCCAGCAGCTTCGGGCAGTCCAATCAGCCCCAGCATTTT. This chain uses TRBV7-9 with TRBJ1-5; D is unresolved. The ends were cut back, 3 bases at V and 3 bases at J, with 9 bases in the middle. This CDR3 has 14 amino acids. Germline CDR1 reads SEHNR; CDR2 reads FQNEAQ (reference sequence).

The chain recombines TRBV7-9 with TRBJ1-2; possible D gene TRBD1, 5 bases. The CDR3 totals 15 residues. Germline V gene lookup returns CDR1 SEHNR and CDR2 FQNEAQ (reference sequence). Trimming took off 1 base at V and 4 bases at J, with 13 bases between the two ends. The DNA for the CDR3 is TGTGCCAGCAGCTTAGGTCTATGGGACGGCTATGGCTACACCTTC. Translated, it gives CASSLGLWDGYGYTF.

This clone was picked up one time. The chain carries TRBV4-1 and TRBJ1-2; D unresolved. This CDR3 is 19 amino acids long. Germline V gives CDR1 MGHRA, CDR2 YSYEKL. V lost 1 base and J lost 3, with 24 bases in between. The CDR3 coding sequence is TGCGCCAGCAGCCAAGGCCCCCCCATGAGACTCAAAGTCGACTATGGCTACACCTTC. Its translation: CASSQGPPMRLKVDYGYTF.

There are a few counts of this clone. This chain uses TRBV6-4 with TRBJ2-4; the D gene is possibly TRBD1 (6 bases). Germline CDR1 reads MRHNA; CDR2 reads SNTAGT. V was shortened by 0 bases and J by 1 base, with 10 bases between the two germline ends. The CDR3 contains 16 residues. The DNA for the CDR3 is TGTGCCAGCAGTGACTCGGCAGGGGAGGCCAAAAACATTCAGTACTTC. As protein: CASSDSAGEAKNIQYF.

There are a few counts of this clone. This sequence joins TRBV13 and TRBJ2-7; no definite D call. This CDR3 contains 14 residues. CDR1 PRHDT and CDR2 FYEKMQ come from the germline V gene (reference sequence). The V gene lost 4 bases and the J gene lost 2 bases, with 12 bases spanning the gap. This chain's CDR3 is CASSSHFATYEQYF. The CDR3 DNA reads TGTGCCAGCAGCTCCCATTTCGCCACCTACGAGCAGTACTTC. The variable domain in full, with the rest retrieved from reference TRBV13 and TRBJ2-7, is AAGVIQSPRHLIKEKRETATLKCYPIPRHDTVYWYQQGPGQDPQFLISFYEKMQSDKGSIPDRFSAQQFSDYHSELNMSSLELGDSALYFCASSSHFATYEQYFGPGTRLTVT.

This clone has only a few counts. One end of the junction is discordant with germline, which a read error may explain. The rearrangement joins TRBV2 to TRBJ1-3, with a tentative D call TRBD1 (6 bases). Germline values: CDR1 SNHLY, CDR2 FYNNEI. This CDR3 is built from 15 residues. Here the CDR3 reads CASSEGQNSGNTIYF. For the CDR3, the DNA is TGTGCCAGCAGCGAAGGACAGAACTCTGGAAACACCATATATTTT.

This clone was seen many times. The chain links TRBV5-1 to TRBJ2-6; the D is unclear. V lost 4 bases to trimming and J lost 2 bases, with 13 bases between them. The V gene's germline CDR1 is SGHRS and CDR2 YFSETQ. There are 16 residues in the CDR3. The CDR3 sequence is CASSPPGSTGANVLTF. CDR3 DNA sequence: TGCGCCAGCAGCCCCCCTGGGTCCACTGGGGCCAACGTCCTGACTTTC.

The rearrangement joins TRBV28 to TRBJ2-7; D possibly matches TRBD1 or TRBD2 (5 bases each). The CDR3 is made up of 12 amino acids. Trimming stripped 3 bases from V and 5 bases from J, with 8 bases between. The germline CDR1 and CDR2 sequences are MDHEN and SYDVKM. The CDR3 here is CASSLQGHEQYF. CDR3 nucleotides: TGTGCCAGCAGTTTGCAGGGACACGAGCAGTACTTC.

The chain uses TRBV25-1 and TRBJ2-3, with D hard to call. Germline-derived CDR1 and CDR2 are MGHDK and SYGVNS. The germline V and J ends were trimmed by 5 bases and 2 bases, with 11 bases remaining between them. This CDR3 comprises 14 residues. Here the CDR3 reads CASSQVEFTDTQYF. The DNA of the CDR3 is TGTGCCAGCAGTCAGGTGGAATTCACAGATACGCAGTATTTT.

This chain links TRBV30 with TRBJ1-1; 9 nucleotides match TRBD1. Trimming removed 5 bases from V and 5 bases from J; junction bases left unmatched: 12. The CDR3 length is 15 residues. Germline V lookup: CDR1 GTSNPN, CDR2 SVGIG (reference sequence). CDR3 in amino acids: CAWYHYRGPGTEAFF. CDR3 DNA sequence: TGTGCCTGGTATCACTACAGGGGGCCTGGGACTGAAGCTTTCTTT.

The CDR3 coding sequence is TGTGCCAGCAGTCCCGGGACAGGGCCAACTTCACCCCTCCACTTT. It yields the protein CASSPGTGPTSPLHF. This sequence joins TRBV27 and TRBJ1-6; 9 nucleotides match TRBD1. Germline-derived CDR1 and CDR2 are MNHEY and SMNVEV (reference sequence). Trimming cost V 5 bases and J 9 bases; bases outside gene matches: 8. CDR3 length: 15 residues.

The CDR3 sequence is CASTLVVAGGPTYEQYF. The CDR3, as DNA: TGCGCCAGCACCCTGGTTGTAGCGGGGGGGCCTACCTACGAGCAGTACTTC. The V call is TRBV5-1, the J call TRBJ2-7; 11 bases fit TRBD2. The ends lost 6 bases at V and 2 bases at J; junction bases unmatched: 13. The CDR3 spans 17 residues. Germline-derived CDR1 and CDR2 are SGHRS and YFSETQ.

This clone was picked up one time. Mismatch with germline at one junction end may stem from a read error. This chain links TRBV15 with TRBJ2-2; TRBD2 might be the D (6 bases). CDR1 LNHNV and CDR2 YYDKDF come from the germline V gene (reference sequence). There are 15 residues in the CDR3. CDR3 coding DNA: TGTGCCACCAGCAGAGATCGGTCAGACACCGGGGGGCTGTTTTTT. It yields the protein CATSRDRSDTGGLFF.

The V call is TRBV13, the J call TRBJ2-7; D not certain. From germline, CDR1 is PRHDT and CDR2 FYEKMQ (reference sequence). With 5 bases removed from V and 2 bases from J, the gap between germline ends came to 10 bases. The CDR3 is 13 residues long. CDR3 nucleotide sequence: TGTGCCAGCAGCGCAGGACCGACCTACGAGCAGTACTTC. Encoded protein: CASSAGPTYEQYF.

The chain employs TRBV6-6 and TRBJ1-2, with D uncertain. V was cut by 4 bases and J by 0 bases, with 9 bases left in between. The germline gives CDR1 MNHNY, CDR2 SVGAGI (reference sequence). This CDR3 has 14 residues. CDR3 residues: CASSSGYPNYGYTF. CDR3 coding DNA: TGTGCCAGCAGTTCGGGCTATCCTAACTATGGCTACACCTTC.

V and J are TRBV5-4 and TRBJ2-3, with 9 bases lining up with TRBD2. Germline V gives CDR1 SGHNT, CDR2 YYREEE (reference sequence). V lost 3 bases and J lost 2; bases outside the gene matches: 7. The CDR3 extends over 16 amino acids. The CDR3 protein is CASSWTSVRSTDTQYF. CDR3 nucleotides: TGTGCCAGCAGCTGGACTAGCGTTAGATCCACAGATACGCAGTATTTT.

V usage is TRBV4-1 and J usage is TRBJ2-7; D is possibly TRBD1 or TRBD2 (5 bases each). The germline V and J ends were trimmed by 5 bases and 7 bases, with 18 bases remaining between them. CDR1 and CDR2 (germline): MGHRA, YSYEKL. The CDR3 totals 14 residues. This CDR3 reads CASSFGGILGEQYF. CDR3 DNA sequence: TGCGCCAGCAGCTTTGGGGGTATCCTCGGGGAGCAGTACTTC.

This clone has only one observation. This chain connects TRBV4-1 to TRBJ2-1; D gene ambiguous. Germline-derived CDR1 and CDR2 are MGHRA and YSYEKL. This CDR3 comprises 11 residues. The ends were cut back, 1 base at V and 8 bases at J, with 3 bases in the middle. CDR3 bases: TGCGCCAGCAGCCAAGGGTATGAGCAGTTCTTC. Amino acid sequence: CASSQGYEQFF.